This TCR beta chain originates from a study of blood T cell repertoires in COVID-19. Study information: Samples came from the United States, Italy and Spain, spanning acute and convalescent COVID-19.

Sequencing used immunoSEQ multiplex PCR; TCRdb keeps in-frame clones, though not all of them. Of about 190,000 clones listed, over 70% were seen once; the top ten hold 6.9%. CDR1 and CDR2 (germline): SNHLY, FYNNEI. The V and J ends lost 8 bases and 0 bases respectively, with 8 bases between them. The CDR3 consists of 13 residues. The genes are TRBV2 and TRBJ2-1; a weak D match, TRBD2 (6 bases). The sample consisted of peripheral blood. This clonotype was sampled from a man aged 60 to 75 with acute or convalescent COVID-19. The CDR3 sequence: CASGRGSYNEQFF. The CDR3 DNA sequence: TGTGCCAGCGGGCGGGGCTCCTACAATGAGCAGTTCTTC.